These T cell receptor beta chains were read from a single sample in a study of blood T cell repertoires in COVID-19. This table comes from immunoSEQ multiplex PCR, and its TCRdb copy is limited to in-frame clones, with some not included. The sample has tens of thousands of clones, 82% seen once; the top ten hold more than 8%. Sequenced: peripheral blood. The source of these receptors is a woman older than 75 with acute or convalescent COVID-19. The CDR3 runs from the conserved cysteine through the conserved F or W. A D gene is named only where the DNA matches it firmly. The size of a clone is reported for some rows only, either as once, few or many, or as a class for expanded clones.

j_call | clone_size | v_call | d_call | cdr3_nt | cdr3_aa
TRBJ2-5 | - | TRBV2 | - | TGTGCCAGCAGCCTAGACCTGAGGCAAGAGACCCAGTACTTC | CASSLDLRQETQYF
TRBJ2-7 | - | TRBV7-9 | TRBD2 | TGTGCCAGCAGCCCGGGACTAGGGTCCTACGAGCAGTACTTC | CASSPGLGSYEQYF
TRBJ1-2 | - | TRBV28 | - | TGTGCCACCCAAAGTGGAGGGACTAACTATGGCTACACCTTC | CATQSGGTNYGYTF
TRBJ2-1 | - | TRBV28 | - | TGTGCCAGCAGTTTATCGGGGGTTAAAGAGTTCTTC | CASSLSGVKEFF
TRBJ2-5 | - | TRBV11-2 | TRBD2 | TGTGCCAGCAGCTTAGATCCTAGCGGGGGGGCCTCTCACGGGACCCAGTACTTC | CASSLDPSGGASHGTQYF
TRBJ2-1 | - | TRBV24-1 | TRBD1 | TGTGCCACCAGTGATCCTCAGGGGGCCTACAATGAGCAGTTCTTC | CATSDPQGAYNEQFF
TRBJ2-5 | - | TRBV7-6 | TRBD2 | TGTGCCAGCAGCTTATCTCCTAGCGGGGGGGAGACCCAGTACTTC | CASSLSPSGGETQYF
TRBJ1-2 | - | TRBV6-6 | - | TGTGCCAGCAGTTCGCGGGGGAGGGGGGCTCATGGCTACACCTTC | CASSSRGRGAHGYTF
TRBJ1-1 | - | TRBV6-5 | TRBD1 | TGTGCCAGCAGCGTGACAGGGGTGGCTTTCTTT | CASSVTGVAFF
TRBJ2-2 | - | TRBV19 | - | TGTGCCAGTAGCCAAGTAGACACCGGGGAGCTGTTTTTT | CASSQVDTGELFF
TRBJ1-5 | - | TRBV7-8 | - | TGTGCCAGCAGCTTAGCGGGATCTATTGGACTCAATCAGCCCCAGCATTTT | CASSLAGSIGLNQPQHF
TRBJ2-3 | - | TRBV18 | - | TGTGCCAGCTCACCACCGTGGGAGGTAGCAGATACGCAGTATTTT | CASSPPWEVADTQYF
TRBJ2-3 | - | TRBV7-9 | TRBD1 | TGTGCCAGCAGCACAACAGGGGAAGGTACGCAGTATTTT | CASSTTGEGTQYF
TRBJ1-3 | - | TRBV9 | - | TGTGCCAGCACCTCGAGGGCAGGGGTGGGGGGAAACACCATATATTTT | CASTSRAGVGGNTIYF
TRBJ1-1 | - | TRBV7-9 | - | TGTGCCAGCAGCTTTGGTCAGGGGCGGACTGAAGCTTTCTTT | CASSFGQGRTEAFF
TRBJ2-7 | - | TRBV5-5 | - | TGTGCCGCCGGGGAGGACTACGAGCAGTACTTC | CAAGEDYEQYF
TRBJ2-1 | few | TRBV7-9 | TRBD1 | TGTGCCAGCACTGGGACAGGAGGACGAGGCAATGAGCAGTTCTTC | CASTGTGGRGNEQFF